This is a list of T cell receptor beta chains from one sample in a study of tumor-infiltrating lymphocytes in primary liver carcinoma. TCRdb processed the multiplex PCR reads anew with MiXCR; each CDR3 protein has one entry. The sample records tens of thousands of distinct CDR3 sequences, 80% being singletons. The sample taken for sequencing was liver tumor tissue from sampling region 2. The receptors were gathered from a young woman with primary liver carcinoma and hepatitis B virus infection. Each CDR3 is given with its conserved first and last residue. D genes are given only for firm matches. Clone sizes are given selectively: once, few, many, or a class where the clone is expanded.

j_call: TRBJ1-1; v_call: TRBV6-2/TRBV6-3; d_call: .; clone_size: .; cdr3_aa: CASSYQGSTEDFF; cdr3_nt: TGTGCCAGCAGCTACCAGGGGTCGACTGAAGACTTCTTT
j_call: TRBJ2-1; v_call: TRBV12-3/TRBV12-4; d_call: .; clone_size: .; cdr3_aa: CASSLSVTRGLEQFF; cdr3_nt: TGTGCCAGCAGCCTGTCAGTGACTAGAGGACTTGAGCAGTTCTTC
j_call: TRBJ2-1; v_call: TRBV5-4; d_call: TRBD2; clone_size: .; cdr3_aa: CASSSTSAGSYNEQIF; cdr3_nt: TGTGCCAGCAGCTCGACTAGCGCTGGCTCCTACAATGAGCAGATCTTC
j_call: TRBJ2-6; v_call: TRBV4-2; d_call: .; clone_size: .; cdr3_aa: CPSSQDRIAGANVLTF; cdr3_nt: TGTCCCAGCAGTCAGGATAGAATCGCTGGGGCCAACGTCCTGACTTTC
j_call: TRBJ2-3; v_call: TRBV5-4; d_call: TRBD2; clone_size: .; cdr3_aa: CASSNAAASGGRTDTQYF; cdr3_nt: TGTGCTAGCAGTAACGCGGCGGCTAGCGGGGGTCGGACAGATACGCAGTATTTT
j_call: TRBJ2-3; v_call: TRBV19; d_call: TRBD1; clone_size: .; cdr3_aa: CASSTGQDTDTQYF; cdr3_nt: TGTGCCAGTAGTACCGGACAGGACACAGATACCCAGTATTTT
j_call: TRBJ1-1; v_call: TRBV5-6; d_call: .; clone_size: .; cdr3_aa: CASSLVWAEAFF; cdr3_nt: TGTGCCAGCAGCTTGGTTTGGGCTGAAGCTTTCTTT
j_call: TRBJ2-1; v_call: TRBV2; d_call: .; clone_size: .; cdr3_aa: CAGLVGSYNEQFF; cdr3_nt: TGTGCGGGTCTTGTCGGCTCCTACAATGAGCAGTTCTTC
j_call: TRBJ2-7; v_call: TRBV4-2; d_call: .; clone_size: .; cdr3_aa: CASSLGPYVYVQSF; cdr3_nt: TGTGCCAGTAGCTTAGGGCCCTATGTCTACGTGCAGTCCTTC
j_call: TRBJ1-5; v_call: TRBV28; d_call: .; clone_size: .; cdr3_aa: CASSPFMGGRSNQPQCF; cdr3_nt: TGTGCCAGCAGTCCGTTCATGGGAGGACGCTCCAATCAGCCCCAGTGTTTT
j_call: TRBJ2-7; v_call: TRBV5-6; d_call: .; clone_size: once; cdr3_aa: CASSLNTESSYEQYF; cdr3_nt: TGTGCCAGCAGCTTGAATACAGAGAGCTCCTATGAGCAGTATTTC
j_call: TRBJ2-5; v_call: TRBV28; d_call: .; clone_size: .; cdr3_aa: CTSSSLTNGGETQYF; cdr3_nt: TGTACCAGCAGTTCGCTGACTAACGGAGGAGAGACCCAGTACTTC
j_call: TRBJ2-3; v_call: TRBV11-2; d_call: .; clone_size: .; cdr3_aa: CASSLAYSTDMQYF; cdr3_nt: TGTGCCAGCAGCTTAGCTTATAGCACGGATATGCAGTACTTT
j_call: TRBJ2-2; v_call: TRBV14; d_call: .; clone_size: many; cdr3_aa: CASSPERQPNTGELFF; cdr3_nt: TGTGCCAGCAGCCCAGAAAGACAGCCGAACACCGGGGAGCTGTTTTTT
j_call: TRBJ2-3; v_call: TRBV24-1; d_call: .; clone_size: .; cdr3_aa: CATSDGIGTTPGYMQYF; cdr3_nt: TGCGCCACGAGTGATGGTATAGGGACAACCCCCGGATATATGCAGTATTTT
j_call: TRBJ2-6; v_call: TRBV29-1; d_call: .; clone_size: .; cdr3_aa: CRVDSGANILTF; cdr3_nt: TGCAGAGTCGACTCTGGGGCCAACATCCTGACTTTC
j_call: TRBJ2-1; v_call: TRBV11-3; d_call: TRBD2; clone_size: .; cdr3_aa: CASSRLARGGYEQLF; cdr3_nt: TGTGCCAGCAGCCGACTAGCGCGGGGGGGTTATGAGCAGTTATTC
j_call: TRBJ2-5; v_call: TRBV28; d_call: TRBD2; clone_size: .; cdr3_aa: CASSWGLSDDQETQYF; cdr3_nt: TGTGCCAGCAGTTGGGGACTATCGGACGACCAAGAGACCCAGTATTTC
j_call: TRBJ2-2; v_call: TRBV6-1; d_call: TRBD1; clone_size: .; cdr3_aa: CASSETLPGGTANTGGLFF; cdr3_nt: TGTGCCAGCAGTGAAACCCTTCCCGGGGGCACCGCGAACACAGGGGGGCTGTTTTTT
j_call: TRBJ1-2; v_call: TRBV11-2; d_call: .; clone_size: once; cdr3_aa: CASSTRGGDWSCGYTF; cdr3_nt: TGTGCCAGCAGCACACGAGGCGGGGATTGGAGTTGTGGCTACACCTTC
j_call: TRBJ2-3; v_call: TRBV5-4; d_call: .; clone_size: .; cdr3_aa: CASSLDGHPPPMDTQYF; cdr3_nt: TGTGCCAGCAGCCTAGACGGACACCCTCCACCCATGGATACGCAGTATTTT
j_call: TRBJ2-7; v_call: TRBV6-1; d_call: TRBD2; clone_size: .; cdr3_aa: CISSQREVYEQYF; cdr3_nt: TGTATCAGCAGCCAGCGGGAGGTATACGAACAGTACTTC
j_call: TRBJ2-1; v_call: TRBV10-3; d_call: .; clone_size: .; cdr3_aa: CAISPSATRNEQFF; cdr3_nt: TGTGCCATCAGTCCCTCGGCGACCCGGAATGAGCAGTTTTTC
j_call: TRBJ2-5; v_call: TRBV11-2; d_call: .; clone_size: once; cdr3_aa: CASSLLRTAAETQYF; cdr3_nt: TGTGCGAGCAGCCTTTTGAGGACAGCCGCTGAGACCCAGTACTTC
j_call: TRBJ2-3; v_call: TRBV28; d_call: .; clone_size: many; cdr3_aa: CASSPGRGRANENTQYF; cdr3_nt: TGTGCCAGCAGCCCAGGGAGGGGGAGGGCTAACGAAAATACGCAGTATTTT
j_call: TRBJ2-2; v_call: TRBV6-5; d_call: TRBD2; clone_size: .; cdr3_aa: CASTWTSARGTGELSF; cdr3_nt: TGTGCCAGCACGTGGACTAGCGCCCGAGGCACCGGGGAGCTGTCTTTT
j_call: TRBJ2-1; v_call: TRBV11-3; d_call: TRBD2; clone_size: .; cdr3_aa: CARSRLAGVWYEQFF; cdr3_nt: TGTGCCAGAAGCCGACTAGCGGGGGTGTGGTATGAGCAGTTCTTC
j_call: TRBJ2-1; v_call: TRBV4-3; d_call: .; clone_size: .; cdr3_aa: CASSQDAESPYNEQLF; cdr3_nt: TGCGCCAGCAGCCAAGATGCGGAAAGCCCCTACAATGAGCAGCTCTTC
j_call: TRBJ1-4; v_call: TRBV11-2; d_call: .; clone_size: once; cdr3_aa: CASSTFQRSTNEKLFF; cdr3_nt: TGTGCCAGCAGCACGTTTCAGAGATCAACTAATGAAAAACTGTTTTTT